The clone carrying this TCR beta chain was detected a few times. Its specificity is unknown. The data were taken from a study of post-analysis software for immune sequencing data. General observations from the study: Four or five TRBV segments (TRBV5-6, TRBV5-1 and TRBV20-1 among them) occurred more frequently in patients than in controls.

cDNA libraries of TCR beta carried unique molecular identifiers. One entry per CDR3 protein results from TCRdb running MiXCR on the PCR reads. The sample has around 180,000 distinct CDR3 sequences, 30% seen once. CDR3 length: 14 residues. Trimming cost V 2 bases and J 2 bases, with 11 bases left between them. CDR1 and CDR2 from the germline V gene are SGHRS and YFSETQ. Input material: blood. This TCR was recovered from a girl aged 10 to 17 with multiple sclerosis. The V and J genes are TRBV5-1 and TRBJ2-7; D gene uncertain. CDR3 nucleotide sequence: TGCGCCAGCAGCTTAGGGTCGCTTGCCTACGAGCAGTACTTC. Amino acids: CASSLGSLAYEQYF.